This paragraph covers one TCR beta chain sequence. The antigen remains undetermined. The data are from a study of long-term antiretroviral therapy in people with HIV. Overall study results and limits: Before ART, certain clones expanded, and these dominated the repertoire at all time points. No data were available on ART adherence, viral resistance or therapy changes.

Trimming pared 1 base from V and 7 bases from J, leaving 8 bases between. This CDR3 is built from 12 residues. CDR1 and CDR2 (germline): SNHLY, FYNNEI. Run at survey level, the immunoSEQ assay was version v3.0. Clones were sequenced by immunoSEQ multiplex PCR, and TCRdb holds only the in-frame ones, with some missing. The table lists 25,000 to 30,000 clones, roughly nine tenths of them singletons, with 4.2% in the top ten. Every specimen provided about 0.95-11 million cryopreserved PBMC before DNA extraction took place. This clonotype originated in a man younger than 30 with HIV. The specimen comprised unsorted PBMCs, sampled 3.1 years after starting antiretroviral therapy. This chain links TRBV2 with TRBJ2-7; D gene unclear. Here the CDR3 DNA reads TGTGCCAGCAGTGAAGTTGGAGAAGAGCAGTACTTC. Encoded protein: CASSEVGEEQYF.